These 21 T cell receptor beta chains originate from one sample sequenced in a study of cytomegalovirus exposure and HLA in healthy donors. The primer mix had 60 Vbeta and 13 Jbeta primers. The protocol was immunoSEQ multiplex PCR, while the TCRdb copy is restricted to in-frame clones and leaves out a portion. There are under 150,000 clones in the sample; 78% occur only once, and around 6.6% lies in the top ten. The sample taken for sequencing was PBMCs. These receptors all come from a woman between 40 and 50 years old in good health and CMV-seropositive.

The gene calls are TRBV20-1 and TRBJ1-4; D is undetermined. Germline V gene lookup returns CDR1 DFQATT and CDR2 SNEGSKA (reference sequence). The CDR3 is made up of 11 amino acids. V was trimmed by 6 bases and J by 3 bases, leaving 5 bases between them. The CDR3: CSASSNEKLFF. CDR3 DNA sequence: TGCAGTGCCAGTTCTAATGAAAAACTGTTTTTT.

Here the CDR3 reads CASSRTGGAGNIQYF. The CDR3 nucleotides are TGTGCCAGCAGTCGAACAGGGGGCGCGGGAAACATTCAGTACTTC. This chain uses TRBV28 with TRBJ2-4, with 9 bases lining up with TRBD1. Trimming took 5 bases from V and 6 from J; bases not matched to a gene: 8. Germline V lookup: CDR1 MDHEN, CDR2 SYDVKM. The length of the CDR3 is 15 residues. The full variable domain, with the rest looked up from reference TRBV28 and TRBJ2-4, is DVKVTQSSRYLVKRTGEKVFLECVQDMDHENMFWYRQDPGLGLRLIYFSYDVKMKEKGDIPEGYSVSREKKERFSLILESASTNQTSMYLCASSRTGGAGNIQYFGAGTRLSVL.

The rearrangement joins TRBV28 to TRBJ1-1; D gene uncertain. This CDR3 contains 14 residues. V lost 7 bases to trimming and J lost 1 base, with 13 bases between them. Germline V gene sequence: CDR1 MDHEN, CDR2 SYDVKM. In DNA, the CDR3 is TGTGCCAGCATGATTAGTTCTCGGAACACTGAAGCTTTCTTT. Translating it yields CASMISSRNTEAFF.

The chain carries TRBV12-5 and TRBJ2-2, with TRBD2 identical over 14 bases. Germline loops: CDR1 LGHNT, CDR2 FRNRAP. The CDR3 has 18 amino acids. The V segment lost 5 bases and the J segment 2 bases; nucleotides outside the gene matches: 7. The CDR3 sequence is CASGPGTSGGLNTGELFF. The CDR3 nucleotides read TGTGCTAGTGGTCCGGGGACTAGCGGGGGATTAAACACCGGGGAGCTGTTTTTT.

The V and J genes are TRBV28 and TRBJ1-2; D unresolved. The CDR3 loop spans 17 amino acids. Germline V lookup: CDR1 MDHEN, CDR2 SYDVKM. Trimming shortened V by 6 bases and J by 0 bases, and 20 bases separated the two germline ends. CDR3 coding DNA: TGTGCCAGCAGCCCCACCATCCTAGGAGAGACTAACTATGGCTACACCTTC. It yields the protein CASSPTILGETNYGYTF.

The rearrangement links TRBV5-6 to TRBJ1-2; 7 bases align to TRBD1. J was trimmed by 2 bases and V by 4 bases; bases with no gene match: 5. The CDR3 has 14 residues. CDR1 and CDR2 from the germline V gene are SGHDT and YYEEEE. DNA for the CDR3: TGTGCCAGCAGCCGTCCGACAGGGAACTATGGCTACACCTTC. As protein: CASSRPTGNYGYTF.

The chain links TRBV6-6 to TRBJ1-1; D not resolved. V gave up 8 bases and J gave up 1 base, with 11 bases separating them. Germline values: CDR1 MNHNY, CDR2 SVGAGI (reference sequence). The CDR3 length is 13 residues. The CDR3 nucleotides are TGTGCCAGCCGTCCAGGCTGGAACACTGAAGCTTTCTTT. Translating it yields CASRPGWNTEAFF.

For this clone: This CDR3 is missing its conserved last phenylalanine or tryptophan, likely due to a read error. The CDR3 loop reads CASSIQGDYGYTL. CDR3 nucleotides: TGTGCCAGCAGCATACAGGGAGACTATGGCTACACCCTC. The chain couples TRBV5-5 to TRBJ1-2; TRBD1 is a possible D gene (6 bases). V shed 4 bases and J shed 3 bases, with 10 bases lying between them. The CDR3 is 13 residues long. CDR1 is SGHKS and CDR2 is YYEKEE in the germline V gene (reference sequence).

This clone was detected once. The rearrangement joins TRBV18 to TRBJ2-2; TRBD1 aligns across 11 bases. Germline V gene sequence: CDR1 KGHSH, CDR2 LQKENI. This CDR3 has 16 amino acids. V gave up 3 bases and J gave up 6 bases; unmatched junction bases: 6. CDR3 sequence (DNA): TGTGCCAGCTCACCCCTCCGGACAGGGGGCTCCGGGGAGCTGTTTTTT. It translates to CASSPLRTGGSGELFF.

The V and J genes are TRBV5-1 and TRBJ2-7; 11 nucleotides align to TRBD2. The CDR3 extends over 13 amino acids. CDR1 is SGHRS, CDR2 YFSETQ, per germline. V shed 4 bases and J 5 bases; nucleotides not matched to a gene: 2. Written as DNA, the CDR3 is TGCGCCAGCAGCCAACTAGCGGGGGACGAGCAGTACTTC. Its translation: CASSQLAGDEQYF.

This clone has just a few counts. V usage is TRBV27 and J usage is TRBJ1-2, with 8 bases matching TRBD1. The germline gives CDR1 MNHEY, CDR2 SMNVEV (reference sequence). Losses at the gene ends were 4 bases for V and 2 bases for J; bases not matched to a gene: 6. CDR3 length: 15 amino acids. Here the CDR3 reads CASSYGRQGNYGYTF. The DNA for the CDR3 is TGTGCCAGCAGTTATGGGCGACAGGGGAACTATGGCTACACCTTC.

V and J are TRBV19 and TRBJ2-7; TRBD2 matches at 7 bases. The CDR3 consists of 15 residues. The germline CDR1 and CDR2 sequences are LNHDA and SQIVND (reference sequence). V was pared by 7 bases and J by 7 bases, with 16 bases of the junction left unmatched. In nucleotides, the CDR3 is TGTGCCAGTACCGCCAGCTCCGGGACTATGGGAGAGCAGTACTTC. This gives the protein CASTASSGTMGEQYF.

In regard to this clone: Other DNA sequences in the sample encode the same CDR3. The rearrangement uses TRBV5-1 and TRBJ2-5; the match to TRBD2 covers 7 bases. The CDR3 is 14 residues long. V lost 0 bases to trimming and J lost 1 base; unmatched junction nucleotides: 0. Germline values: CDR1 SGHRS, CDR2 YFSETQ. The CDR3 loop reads CASSLGTSQETQYF. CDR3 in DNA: TGCGCCAGCAGCTTGGGGACTAGCCAAGAGACCCAGTACTTC.

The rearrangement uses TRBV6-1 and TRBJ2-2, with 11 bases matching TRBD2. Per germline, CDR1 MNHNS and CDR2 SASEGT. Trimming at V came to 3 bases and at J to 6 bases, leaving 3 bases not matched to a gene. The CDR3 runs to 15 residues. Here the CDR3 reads CASSDVAGGPGELFF. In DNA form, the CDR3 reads TGTGCCAGCAGTGATGTAGCGGGAGGGCCCGGGGAGCTGTTTTTT.

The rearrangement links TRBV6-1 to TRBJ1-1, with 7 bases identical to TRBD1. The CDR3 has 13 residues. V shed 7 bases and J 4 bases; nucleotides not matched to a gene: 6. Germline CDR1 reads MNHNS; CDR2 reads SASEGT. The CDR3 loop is CASMTGTSTEAFF. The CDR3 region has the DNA TGTGCCAGCATGACAGGGACGAGCACTGAAGCTTTCTTT.

The CDR3 nucleotides are TGCAGCGTTGGACAGAACAACTATGGCTACACCTTC. Its translation: CSVGQNNYGYTF. V is TRBV29-1 and J is TRBJ1-2; tentative D call: TRBD1 (5 bases). The CDR3 has 12 residues. CDR1 is SQVTM, CDR2 ANQGSEA, per germline. With 4 bases removed from V and 2 bases from J, the gap between germline ends came to 8 bases.

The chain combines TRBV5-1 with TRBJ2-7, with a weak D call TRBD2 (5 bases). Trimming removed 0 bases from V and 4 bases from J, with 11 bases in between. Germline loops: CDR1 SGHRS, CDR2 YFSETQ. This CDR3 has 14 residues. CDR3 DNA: TGCGCCAGCAGCTTGGGGCAGCGGATATACGAGCAGTACTTC. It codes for CASSLGQRIYEQYF.

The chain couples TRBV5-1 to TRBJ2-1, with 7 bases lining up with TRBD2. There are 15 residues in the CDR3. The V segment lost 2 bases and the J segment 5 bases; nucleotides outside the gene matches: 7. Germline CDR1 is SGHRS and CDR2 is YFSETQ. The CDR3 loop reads CASSFGGRGNNEQFF. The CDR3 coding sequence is TGCGCCAGCAGCTTTGGCGGGAGAGGGAACAATGAGCAGTTCTTC.

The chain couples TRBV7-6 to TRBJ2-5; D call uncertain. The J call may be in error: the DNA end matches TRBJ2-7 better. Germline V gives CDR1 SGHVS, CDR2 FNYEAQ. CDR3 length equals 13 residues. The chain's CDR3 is CASSSSDGYEQYF. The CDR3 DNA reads TGTGCCAGCAGCTCATCTGACGGGTACGAGCAGTACTTC.

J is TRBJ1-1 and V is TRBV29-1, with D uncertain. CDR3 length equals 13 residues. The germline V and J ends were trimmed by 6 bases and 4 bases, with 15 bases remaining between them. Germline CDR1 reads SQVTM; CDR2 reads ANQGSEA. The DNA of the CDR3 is TGCAGCGTGGAGGACCCGTACATCACTGAAGCTTTCTTT. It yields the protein CSVEDPYITEAFF. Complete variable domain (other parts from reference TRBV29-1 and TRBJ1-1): SAVISQKPSRDICQRGTSLTIQCQVDSQVTMMFWYRQQPGQSLTLIATANQGSEATYESGFVIDKFPISRPNLTFSTLTVSNMSPEDSSIYLCSVEDPYITEAFFGQGTRLTVV.

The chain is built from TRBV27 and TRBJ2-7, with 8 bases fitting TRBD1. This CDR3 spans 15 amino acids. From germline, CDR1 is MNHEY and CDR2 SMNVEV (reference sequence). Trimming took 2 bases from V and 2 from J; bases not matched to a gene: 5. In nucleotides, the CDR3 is TGTGCCAGCAGTTTACGCAGGGGGCCGACCTACGAGCAGTACTTC. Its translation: CASSLRRGPTYEQYF.